This T cell receptor beta chain is from a study of cytomegalovirus exposure and HLA in healthy donors. V trimming: 4 bases; J trimming: 1 base; junction bases outside the gene matches: 3. The CDR3 sequence is 14 residues long. Germline assignment: CDR1 SGHNT and CDR2 YYREEE (reference sequence). 13 Jbeta primers and 60 Vbeta primers were used for the PCR. Only in-frame clones appear in the TCRdb table, and some are missing; sequencing was by immunoSEQ multiplex PCR. The profile shows tens of thousands of clones, nearly 70% of them singletons. The rearrangement joins TRBV5-4 to TRBJ2-7; the match to TRBD1 covers 9 bases. Material for sequencing was PBMCs. This TCR was sampled from a woman in her forties or fifties in good health and CMV-seropositive. DNA of the CDR3: TGTGCCAGCAGCGTAGACAGGGGGTCCTACGAGCAGTACTTC. Its translation is CASSVDRGSYEQYF.